This T cell receptor beta chain was profiled in a study of control samples from healthy donors and cancer patients. The CDR3 contains 14 residues. CDR1 and CDR2 from the germline V gene are WSHSY and SAAADI. V was clipped by 6 bases and J by 7 bases; unmatched bases: 4. The table came from immunoSEQ multiplex PCR; TCRdb's copy has only in-frame clones and leaves some out. The data hold about 120,000 clones, with 80% to 90% observed a single time. Material for sequencing was PBMCs. The TCR comes from a woman aged 45 to 65 with colorectal cancer. This rearrangement joins TRBV10-2 to TRBJ1-6, with 9 positions matching TRBD1. CDR3 sequence (DNA): TGCGCCAGCAGCCTCGGACAGGGGAATTCACCCCTCCACTTT. Amino acid sequence: CASSLGQGNSPLHF.